One T cell receptor beta chain is described in this entry. Antigen specificity is unknown. Expressed TCRB transcripts were sequenced after all isolated RNA was converted to cDNA. Sequencing used immunoSEQ multiplex PCR; TCRdb keeps in-frame clones, though not all of them. This sample carries under 300,000 clones, less than 35% of them seen once, and the ten largest clones take roughly 4.1%. With 5 bases clipped from V and 6 bases from J, the junction kept 9 bases outside the gene matches. The CDR3 runs 15 residues. Germline CDR1 reads MNHNY; CDR2 reads SVGAGI (reference sequence). This sample stems from a study of beta chain features in type 1 diabetes. Broader study findings: TCRB CDR3s from Type 1 diabetes patients were moderately but significantly shorter in all four CD4+ subsets.

This TCR came from a young man in good health. The sequencing input was central memory CD4+ T cells from blood. This chain joins TRBV6-6 and TRBJ1-5, with 8 bases identical to TRBD1. CDR3 residues: CASSDPDRVSQPQHF. CDR3 nucleotides: TGTGCCAGCAGTGACCCGGACAGGGTCAGTCAGCCCCAGCATTTT.